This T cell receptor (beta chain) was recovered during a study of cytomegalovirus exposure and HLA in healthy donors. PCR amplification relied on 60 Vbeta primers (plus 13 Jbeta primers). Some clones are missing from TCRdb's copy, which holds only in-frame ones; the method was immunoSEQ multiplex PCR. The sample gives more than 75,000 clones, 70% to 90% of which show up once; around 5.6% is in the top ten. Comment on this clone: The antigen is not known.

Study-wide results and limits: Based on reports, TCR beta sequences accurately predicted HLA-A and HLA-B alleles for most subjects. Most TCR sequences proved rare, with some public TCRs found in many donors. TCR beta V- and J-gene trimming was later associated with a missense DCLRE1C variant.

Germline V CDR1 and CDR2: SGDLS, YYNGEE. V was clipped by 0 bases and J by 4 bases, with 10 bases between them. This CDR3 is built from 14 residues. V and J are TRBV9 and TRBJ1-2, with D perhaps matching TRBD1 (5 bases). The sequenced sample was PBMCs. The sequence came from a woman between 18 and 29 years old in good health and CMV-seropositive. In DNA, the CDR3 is TGTGCCAGCAGCGTAGGAGACAGCCTCTATGGCTACACCTTC. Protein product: CASSVGDSLYGYTF.